A single sample gave rise to the 10 T cell receptor beta chains below, sequenced in a study of post-analysis software for immune sequencing data. Overall study findings and caveats: About 5 TRBV segments were more frequent in patients than controls; TRBV5-6, TRBV5-1 and TRBV20-1 belonged to this group.

These receptors' targets are unknown. The TCR beta cDNA libraries contained unique molecular identifiers. From the PCR reads, TCRdb called clonotypes with MiXCR, one entry per CDR3 protein. Among under 200,000 distinct CDR3 sequences, roughly 30% were seen once, and the ten largest hold 3% to 3.5%. The sample comprised blood. These TCRs come from a girl younger than 18 with multiple sclerosis.

Turning to this clonotype: The junction and the germline gene differ at one end; a read error may be behind it. The gene calls are TRBV6-1 and TRBJ1-4; tentatively, D is TRBD1 (6 bases). The CDR3 spans 16 residues. Germline values: CDR1 MNHNS, CDR2 SASEGT. The CDR3 DNA reads as TGTGCCGGCAGTGAACGGGACAAAACTGGTGGTGAAAAACTGTTTTTT. Translation: CAGSERDKTGGEKLFF.

With respect to this clonotype: A much more abundant neighbour one base away suggests this may be a read error. This chain links TRBV5-5 with TRBJ2-7, with D perhaps matching TRBD2 (6 bases). The CDR3 is 16 amino acids. Germline CDR1 reads SGHKS; CDR2 reads YYEKEE (reference sequence). V shed 3 bases and J shed 0 bases, with 16 bases lying between them. The CDR3 DNA reads as TGTGCCAGCAGCTGGTCGTGGTTGCGGGACTCCTACGAGCAGTACTTC. It translates to CASSWSWLRDSYEQYF. Supplemented by reference TRBV5-5 and TRBJ2-7, the full variable domain reads DAGVTQSPTHLIKTRGQQVTLRCSPISGHKSVSWYQQVLGQGPQFIFQYYEKEERGRGNFPDRFSARQFPNYSSELNVNALLLGDSALYLCASSWSWLRDSYEQYFGPGTRLTVT.

Notes on this clonotype: This may come from a read error, since a much larger clone is one base off. The V gene is TRBV20-1, the J gene TRBJ2-1, with 8 bases that match TRBD2. The J call may be incorrect, as the DNA end agrees better with TRBJ2-7. CDR1 and CDR2 (germline): DFQATT, SNEGSKA (reference sequence). The CDR3 length is 14 residues. The CDR3 sequence: CSASGRVSYNEQYF. In DNA form, the CDR3 reads TGCAGTGCTAGCGGGAGGGTCTCCTACAATGAGCAGTACTTC.

The V call is TRBV7-9, the J call TRBJ1-1, with unresolved D. V shed 3 bases and J shed 1 base, with 15 bases lying between them. The CDR3 has 16 residues. Germline CDR1 SEHNR, CDR2 FQNEAQ (reference sequence). In nucleotides, the CDR3 is TGTGCCAGCAGCTTGGGCCGAGGGAGGCCGAACACTGAAGCTTTCTTT. It translates to CASSLGRGRPNTEAFF.

This clonotype was observed many times. The chain uses TRBV5-1 and TRBJ2-1; 11 bases fit TRBD2. V lost 1 base, J lost 9 bases, and 3 bases stayed unmatched. The CDR3 sequence is 14 residues long. Germline lookup yields CDR1 SGHRS and CDR2 YFSETQ. The CDR3, as DNA: TGCGCCAGCAGCTTGACTAGCGGGAGTTTTGAGCAGTTCTTC. It specifies CASSLTSGSFEQFF. The full variable domain, its missing parts supplied by reference TRBV5-1 and TRBJ2-1, is KAGVTQTPRYLIKTRGQQVTLSCSPISGHRSVSWYQQTPGQGLQFLFEYFSETQRNKGNFPGRFSGRQFSNSRSEMNVSTLELGDSALYLCASSLTSGSFEQFFGPGTRLTVL.

This sequence joins TRBV10-3 and TRBJ2-3; 8 bases are shared with TRBD1. The V gene end was trimmed by 6 bases and the J gene end by 2 bases; junction bases not matched to a gene: 7. This CDR3 comprises 15 residues. In germline, CDR1 is ENHRY, CDR2 SYGVKD. The CDR3 sequence: CAIRGDRNPTDTQYF. Written as DNA, the CDR3 is TGTGCCATCAGGGGGGACAGGAACCCCACAGATACGCAGTATTTT.

The chain couples TRBV5-4 to TRBJ2-1; 8 nucleotides align to TRBD1. The V gene end was trimmed by 7 bases and the J gene end by 3 bases; junction bases not matched to a gene: 9. CDR1 and CDR2 from the germline V gene are SGHNT and YYREEE (reference sequence). The CDR3 runs to 15 residues. The chain's CDR3 is CASALGQDFYNEQFF. The CDR3 nucleotides read TGTGCCAGCGCCTTGGGACAGGACTTCTACAATGAGCAGTTCTTC.

This clonotype was observed at least ten times. Its ends do not fully match the called genes, so a read error is possible. V gene TRBV6-6 combines with J gene TRBJ1-5; 8 positions agree with TRBD1. This CDR3 comprises 15 residues. Germline V lookup: CDR1 MNHNY, CDR2 SVGAGI (reference sequence). Here the CDR3 reads CASSYGDRPNLPQHF. The CDR3, as DNA: TGTGCCAGCAGTTACGGGGACAGGCCGAATCTGCCCCAGCATTTT.

This clonotype was observed at least ten times. This chain joins TRBV4-1 and TRBJ1-2, with 9 nucleotides matching TRBD1. Germline CDR1 and CDR2: MGHRA and YSYEKL. The CDR3 sequence is 15 residues long. J lost 5 bases, V lost 3 bases, and 7 bases had no gene match. The CDR3: CASSHGWTGEYGYTF. Here the CDR3 DNA reads TGCGCCAGCAGCCACGGATGGACAGGGGAGTATGGCTACACCTTC.

The gene calls are TRBV3-1 and TRBJ2-3; no firm D call. Trimming pared 1 base from V and 0 bases from J, leaving 11 bases between. In germline, CDR1 is LGHDT, CDR2 YNNKEL (reference sequence). CDR3 size: 16 residues. The CDR3 DNA reads as TGTGCCAGCAGCCAAGTGGGTAACGGGAGCACAGATACGCAGTATTTT. Its translation is CASSQVGNGSTDTQYF.